The rows below give T cell receptor beta chains drawn from one sample of a study of OX40 agonist ivuxolimab in advanced cancers. The method was immunoSEQ multiplex PCR; TCRdb's version includes in-frame clones alone and lacks a portion of them. The repertoire consists of around 85,000 clones, with 75% to 95% occurring once and the leading ten covering 8.4%. This sample comprised CD4+ or CD8+ T cells sorted from blood, obtained in a trial of the OX40 agonist ivuxolimab. The origin of the receptors is an adult with an advanced solid tumor such as melanoma, head and neck, liver or kidney cancer. Both conserved end residues are part of each CDR3. Each record gives: J gene, D gene, V gene, clone size, CDR3 protein, CDR3 DNA. The D gene is left open where the match is weak. Only part of the rows carry a size: once, few, many, or a class if the clone is expanded.

>TRBJ1-5|.|TRBV30|few
CAWEGGLGNQPQHF
TGTGCCTGGGAGGGCGGCCTGGGAAATCAGCCCCAGCATTTT
>TRBJ2-1|TRBD2|TRBV6-1|.
CASSAGTSGRGDEQFF
TGTGCCAGCAGTGCCGGGACTAGCGGGAGGGGAGATGAGCAGTTCTTC
>TRBJ2-1|TRBD2|TRBV4-3|.
CASSQDWAGGNEQFF
TGCGCCAGCAGCCAAGATTGGGCGGGAGGGAATGAGCAGTTCTTC
>TRBJ1-3|.|TRBV4-1|.
CASSQDLRPGGTIYF
TGCGCCAGCAGCCAAGATCTTCGTCCGGGCGGAACCATATATTTT
>TRBJ1-1|.|TRBV15|.
CATRKYTEAFF
TGTGCCACCAGGAAGTACACTGAAGCTTTCTTT
>TRBJ2-4|TRBD2|TRBV13|.
CASVGEGLAGKNIQYF
TGTGCCAGCGTAGGAGAGGGACTAGCGGGGAAAAACATTCAGTACTTC
>TRBJ1-1|.|TRBV9|few
CASSAIMGRRSEAFF
TGTGCCAGCAGCGCCATCATGGGACGGAGGTCTGAAGCTTTCTTT
>TRBJ1-2|TRBD1|TRBV6-1|.
CASSGQGMDRVYGYTF
TGTGCCAGCAGTGGACAGGGGATGGACCGGGTCTATGGCTACACCTTC
>TRBJ1-2|.|TRBV30|.
CATGPIGAYGYTF
TGTGCTACCGGGCCAATTGGGGCCTATGGCTACACCTTC
>TRBJ2-1|.|TRBV6-1|.
CASSEAPSSYNEQFF
TGTGCCAGCAGTGAAGCTCCGAGCTCCTACAATGAGCAGTTCTTC
>TRBJ1-2|TRBD1|TRBV9|.
CASSPTGVGLTF
TGTGCCAGCAGCCCGACAGGGGTGGGGCTCACCTTC
>TRBJ1-1|TRBD1|TRBV9|.
CASSVSRGENTEAFF
TGTGCCAGCAGCGTCTCCAGGGGGGAGAACACTGAAGCTTTCTTT
>TRBJ2-4|.|TRBV7-9|.
CASSPLEIRNIQYF
TGTGCCAGCAGCCCTTTAGAAATCCGGAACATTCAGTACTTC
>TRBJ1-5|TRBD1|TRBV28|.
CASSTGTGDSQPQHF
TGTGCCAGCAGTACCGGGACAGGGGACAGTCAGCCCCAGCATTTT
>TRBJ1-2|.|TRBV28|few
CASRPPRYRANYGYTF
TGTGCCAGCAGACCACCTAGGTACAGGGCGAACTATGGCTACACCTTC
>TRBJ2-7|.|TRBV9|once
CASSPHPGNYLYEQYF
TGTGCCAGCAGCCCTCATCCGGGGAATTACCTCTACGAGCAGTACTTC
>TRBJ2-3|.|TRBV30|.
CAWSIGAGSDTQYF
TGTGCCTGGAGTATAGGGGCAGGATCAGATACGCAGTATTTT
>TRBJ1-1|.|TRBV19|once
CASSIGSPVGTEAFF
TGTGCCAGTAGTATAGGGTCCCCGGTTGGGACTGAAGCTTTCTTT
>TRBJ1-5|TRBD1|TRBV4-2|.
CASSQGRDRVYGNQPQHF
TGTGCCAGCAGCCAGGGACGTGACAGGGTTTACGGCAATCAGCCCCAGCATTTT
>TRBJ2-1|TRBD2|TRBV30|once
CAWRRAGVSRFYNEQFF
TGTGCCTGGAGACGAGCGGGAGTTTCGAGGTTCTACAATGAGCAGTTCTTC
>TRBJ1-6|.|TRBV4-2|.
CASSGRTGGDSPLHF
TGTGCCAGCAGCGGCCGGACGGGGGGCGATTCACCCCTCCACTTT
>TRBJ1-1|.|TRBV5-4|.
CASSFMGAITEAFF
TGTGCCAGCAGCTTCATGGGGGCTATCACCGAAGCTTTCTTT
>TRBJ2-1|.|TRBV6-6|.
CASTHSTGYNEQFF
TGTGCCAGCACGCATTCGACCGGGTACAATGAGCAGTTCTTC
>TRBJ2-3|.|TRBV7-8|.
CASSLLRRGQDTQYF
TGTGCCAGCAGCTTACTGCGGCGGGGGCAAGATACGCAGTATTTT
>TRBJ2-1|TRBD2|TRBV6-4|.
CASSPSGGGPNEQFF
TGTGCCAGCAGCCCAAGCGGGGGGGGGCCCAATGAGCAGTTCTTC
>TRBJ1-1|.|TRBV30|.
CAWSVGVGAFF
TGTGCCTGGAGTGTAGGGGTCGGAGCTTTCTTT
>TRBJ1-5|.|TRBV7-2|.
CASSFGGTQPQHF
TGTGCCAGCAGCTTCGGGGGGACTCAGCCCCAGCATTTT
>TRBJ1-5|.|TRBV27|.
CASGLRGEPQHF
TGTGCCAGCGGATTGAGGGGTGAGCCCCAGCATTTT
>TRBJ1-2|.|TRBV30|few
CAWSLPYGAGGYTF
TGTGCCTGGAGTCTGCCTTACGGGGCTGGTGGCTACACCTTC
>TRBJ2-2|.|TRBV6-5|.
CASSWPNTGELFF
TGTGCCAGCAGTTGGCCGAACACCGGGGAGCTGTTTTTT
>TRBJ1-2|.|TRBV27|few
CASSPSGYGYTF
TGTGCCAGCAGCCCCTCAGGCTATGGCTACACCTTC
>TRBJ2-1|.|TRBV15|once
CATSNPYNEQFF
TGTGCCACCAGCAACCCCTACAATGAGCAGTTCTTC
>TRBJ2-1|TRBD2|TRBV18|.
CASSPVAGGPKAYNEQFF
TGTGCCAGCTCACCCGTAGCGGGAGGGCCCAAAGCCTACAATGAGCAGTTCTTC
>TRBJ1-6|.|TRBV9|.
CASSDTGNSPLHF
TGTGCCAGCAGCGACACAGGGAATTCACCCCTCCACTTT
>TRBJ1-2|.|TRBV28|.
CASKFPGRTYGYTF
TGTGCCAGCAAATTCCCGGGTCGGACCTATGGCTACACCTTC
>TRBJ2-3|.|TRBV19|.
CASSLWLGSTDTQYF
TGTGCCAGTAGTCTCTGGCTGGGGAGCACAGATACGCAGTATTTT
>TRBJ2-1|.|TRBV4-1|.
CASSQTRDEQFF
TGCGCCAGCAGCCAAACTAGGGATGAGCAGTTCTTC
>TRBJ2-3|.|TRBV27|.
CASSLGSPDTQYF
TGTGCCAGCAGTTTAGGGTCACCCGATACGCAGTATTTT
>TRBJ2-5|.|TRBV18|.
CASSRYQETQYF
TGTGCCAGCTCACGGTACCAAGAGACCCAGTACTTC
>TRBJ2-7|TRBD1|TRBV30|.
CAWSGQGYEQYF
TGTGCCTGGAGTGGACAGGGCTACGAGCAGTACTTC
>TRBJ2-3|TRBD2|TRBV6-5|once
CASSYFTGGFTDTQYF
TGTGCCAGCAGTTACTTTACGGGAGGATTCACAGATACGCAGTATTTT
>TRBJ2-5|.|TRBV12-5|.
CASGLGVGETQYF
TGTGCTAGTGGTTTGGGGGTGGGAGAGACCCAGTACTTC
>TRBJ1-5|TRBD1|TRBV30|few
CAWTRQGMGQPQHF
TGTGCCTGGACCCGACAGGGGATGGGACAGCCCCAGCATTTT
>TRBJ2-1|TRBD2|TRBV27|.
CASSLSPSGDSYNEQFF
TGTGCCAGCAGTTTATCCCCTAGCGGGGACTCCTACAATGAGCAGTTCTTC
>TRBJ1-5|.|TRBV18|once
CASSPRVQNQPQHF
TGTGCCAGCTCACCCCGGGTTCAAAATCAGCCCCAGCATTTT
>TRBJ2-1|TRBD2|TRBV15|few
CATSGGGINEQFF
TGTGCCACCAGCGGGGGAGGGATCAATGAGCAGTTCTTC
>TRBJ2-1|.|TRBV19|.
CASSTMLGVSSYNEQFF
TGTGCCAGTAGTACCATGTTAGGGGTTAGCTCCTACAATGAGCAGTTCTTC
>TRBJ2-7|TRBD2|TRBV28|.
CASSLRGGSYEQYF
TGTGCCAGCAGTTTACGCGGGGGATCCTACGAGCAGTACTTC
>TRBJ1-2|TRBD1|TRBV4-3|.
CASSLEDRVAGYTF
TGCGCCAGCAGCCTAGAGGACAGGGTCGCGGGCTACACCTTC
>TRBJ2-4|TRBD1|TRBV9|.
CASSAGQRGYIQYF
TGTGCCAGCAGCGCGGGACAGAGGGGGTACATTCAGTACTTC
>TRBJ1-5|TRBD1|TRBV4-1|.
CASSHDRQGYQPQHF
TGCGCCAGCAGCCACGACAGACAGGGGTACCAGCCCCAGCATTTT
>TRBJ2-1|TRBD2|TRBV18|once
CASSPVRAGGSSSYNEQFF
TGTGCCAGCTCACCAGTACGGGCGGGGGGTTCCAGCTCCTACAATGAGCAGTTCTTC
>TRBJ2-1|TRBD2|TRBV7-9|.
CASSYGLAEQFF
TGTGCCAGCAGCTATGGACTAGCGGAGCAGTTCTTC
>TRBJ1-1|.|TRBV10-3|.
CASQAPGHLNTEAFF
TGTGCCTCGCAGGCTCCGGGACACTTGAACACTGAAGCTTTCTTT
>TRBJ1-1|.|TRBV9|.
CASSLTPGGTMNTEAFF
TGTGCCAGCAGCCTAACCCCGGGGGGGACAATGAACACTGAAGCTTTCTTT
>TRBJ1-5|.|TRBV27|once
CASSLYRSSQPQHF
TGTGCCAGCAGTTTATATCGGAGCAGTCAGCCCCAGCATTTT
>TRBJ2-3|TRBD2|TRBV6-1|.
CASSLFAGGTDTQYF
TGTGCCAGCAGCCTCTTTGCGGGGGGCACAGATACGCAGTATTTT
>TRBJ1-1|.|TRBV6-5|.
CASSHDSHTEAFF
TGTGCCAGCAGCCACGACAGCCACACTGAAGCTTTCTTT
>TRBJ2-1|.|TRBV9|once
CASSATGLPYNEQFF
TGTGCCAGCAGCGCCACTGGGCTACCCTACAATGAGCAGTTCTTC